This TCR beta chain was captured in a study of blood T cell repertoires in COVID-19. The wider study: The origin of the acute and convalescent COVID-19 samples was the United States, Italy and Spain. PBMCs, B-cell-depleted T cells, or T cells provided the cDNA or gDNA that made up the material.

V shed 3 bases and J shed 4 bases, with 16 bases lying between them. The CDR3 runs to 16 residues. The germline V gene has CDR1 KGHSH and CDR2 LQKENI. Study processing details: Quantification of nucleated cells was approximated via reference gene primer amplification. The assay was immunoSEQ multiplex PCR, and TCRdb's table has in-frame clones only and misses some. The V and J calls and clone size were taken over from that table, and D and trimming were inferred from the DNA. The sample includes around 100,000 clones, 80% to 90% of them seen just once. The chain recombines TRBV18 with TRBJ2-1, with D maybe TRBD2 (5 bases). Sequenced material: peripheral blood. This TCR was sampled from a woman of 80 years or more with acute or convalescent COVID-19. The CDR3 protein is CASSPFRGSGYNEQFF. CDR3 nucleotide sequence: TGTGCCAGCTCACCCTTTAGAGGTTCGGGGTACAATGAGCAGTTCTTC.